Described below is a single TCR beta chain sequence and its context. In its sample, this clonotype was seen many times. Its antigen remains unidentified. Nothing much larger sits one base from this clone, and base qualities are not available. TCR cDNA was made using 5'RACE template switching, a step that added a universal primer site and unique molecular identifiers. cDNA synthesis was primed from both the TCR alpha and TCR beta constant segments. Library amplification used two PCR steps, and the second PCR step added sample barcodes and sequencing adapters. Sequencing of libraries was performed on Illumina HiSeq 2500 (2x100 bp) or NovaSeq (2x150 bp). The published analysis was carried out like this. Demultiplexing of reads and collapsing into UMI consensus sequences were performed with MIGEC, and V(D)J alignment was carried out with MiXCR. Vaccine-responding clonotypes were identified with edgeR using replicate PBMC samples, with FDR below 0.01 and a log2 fold change above 5 up to day 15 being required. Bulk clonotypes were assigned CD4 or CD8 identity according to which sequenced CD4 or CD8 repertoire held them at higher abundance. The public reads were reprocessed in TCRdb via fastp at Q25 and MiXCR, keeping in-frame beta chains. Identical CDR3 proteins give one entry, which carries the most common genes and DNA. TCRdb's processing, not the study's, gives the V and J calls here. A total of 25,000 to 30,000 distinct CDR3 sequences appear in this sample, around 5% of them only once. The leading ten clones occupy approximately 39% of the sample.

The entry originates in a study of T cells after yellow fever vaccination (dated by TCRdb to 2018 to 2020). With regard to the full study: The SMART-Seq v4 Ultra Low Input RNA kit was used to prepare libraries from fractions with low cell numbers. Two healthy male donors made up the cohort, one aged 18 to 30 years and the other aged 30 to 40 years. Blood was drawn at multiple timepoints before and after primary and secondary immunization, with bulk PBMC replicates and cell subsets isolated. To track T-cell clones before and after primary and booster YFV17D yellow fever vaccination, bulk TCR alpha and beta repertoires were sequenced longitudinally. The study at large found these results: The secondary T-cell response was weaker than the primary response but faster, peaking on day 5 instead of day 15. Most clones expanded after primary vaccination (around 96% of CD4 and roughly 91% of CD8) were re-detected after the booster, suggesting that broad memory maintenance occurred. A small fraction of clonotypes showed up in both the CD4 and CD8 compartments, probably as a result of convergent recombination. Because abundant contaminating clonotypes from the bulk population could be contained in FACS-sorted repertoires, computational filtering was required. Only two donors were included in the study, so the extent to which the findings can be generalized is limited.

The sample's treatment or condition label, decoded: live attenuated yellow fever vaccine strain. PBMCs were isolated from peripheral blood using a standard Ficoll-Paque protocol. CD4 and CD8 T-cell fractions were isolated with Dynabeads CD4 and CD8 positive selection kits. TriZol was used to extract RNA from bulk PBMCs, CD4 and CD8 fractions, and dextramer-positive and dextramer-negative fractions. The receptor was derived from a man aged 25 to 40 who received the YFV17D yellow fever vaccine. Sequencing was performed on CD8+ T cells sorted from PBMCs, taken 10 days after the yellow fever booster vaccination.

The CDR3 region: CASSATGLAGANEQFF. The DNA is TGTGCCAGCAGTGCCACCGGACTAGCGGGGGCCAATGAGCAGTTCTTC. The chain is assembled from TRBV2 and TRBJ2-1, with 13 bases matching TRBD2. The germline V gene specifies SNHLY as CDR1 and FYNNEI as CDR2. Its CDR3 holds 16 amino acids, cysteine through phenylalanine. Just the 48-base CDR3 DNA is kept, in frame starting at base 1. Clipping removes 4 bases from V and 6 bases from J, with 6 as the unmatched junction base count.